This T cell receptor beta chain derives from a study of blood T cell repertoires in COVID-19. Across the study: COVID-19 samples collected from the United States, Italy and Spain covered acute and convalescent phases. Sample material is recorded as cDNA or gDNA derived from T cells, B-cell-depleted T cells, or PBMCs.

In the source study's methods: Using reference gene primer amplification, nucleated cell counts were estimated. Data came from immunoSEQ multiplex PCR; TCRdb stores just in-frame clones and leaves some out. That table supplies the V and J calls and clone size; D and trimming were determined from the DNA. In the table there are tens of thousands of clones, around 88% of which are singletons. The CDR3 spans 15 residues. The V end lost 2 bases, the J end lost 7 bases, and 15 bases lay between the germline ends. Germline values: CDR1 SGDLS, CDR2 YYNGEE. The sequence came from a woman older than 75 with acute or convalescent COVID-19. The chain employs TRBV9 and TRBJ1-4; D may be TRBD1 (5 bases). The sequencing sample was made of peripheral blood. The CDR3 here is CASSVQTVGGEKLFF. The CDR3 DNA reads as TGTGCCAGCAGCGTCCAGACAGTGGGAGGTGAAAAACTGTTTTTT.